This entry features one T cell receptor beta chain sequence. The sample is drawn from a study of blood T cell repertoires in COVID-19. Sequencing used immunoSEQ multiplex PCR; TCRdb keeps in-frame clones, though not all of them. The sample holds some 89,000 clones, about four fifths seen once. The CDR3 length is 16 residues. Germline loops: CDR1 LNHDA, CDR2 SQIVND (reference sequence). Trimming cost V 5 bases and J 7 bases; bases outside gene matches: 14. V and J are TRBV19 and TRBJ2-1; 7 bases are shared with TRBD2. The sequencing input was peripheral blood. The receptor comes from a woman of 80 years or more with acute or convalescent COVID-19. The CDR3 bases are TGTGCCAGTAGTGATCGGGGCGGGAGCCCAGGGAATGAGCAGTTCTTC. This sequence encodes CASSDRGGSPGNEQFF.